This T cell receptor beta chain was sequenced during a study of T cell responses to AZD1222 COVID-19 vaccine. Study findings and constraints: Among the donors, most were white British and more were female, and clonal diversity was possibly underestimated.

A remark on this clone: Its antigen is as yet unknown.

V lost 6 bases, J lost 6 bases, and 18 bases lay in between. In germline, CDR1 is MNHEY, CDR2 SVGAGI. The CDR3 extends over 14 amino acids. Assay used: immunoSEQ multiplex PCR; TCRdb lists only in-frame clones, some missing. The sample records around 120,000 clones, just over 85% being singletons. The genes are TRBV6-5 and TRBJ2-7; TRBD2 is a possible D gene (7 bases). The input for sequencing was peripheral blood, taken on day 0 of AZD1222 vaccination. The sequence came from an adult in good health. CDR3 in amino acids: CASRQGGSTGEQYF. The CDR3 DNA is TGTGCCAGCAGACAGGGAGGGTCGACTGGCGAGCAGTACTTC.